This record looks at one T cell receptor (beta chain) sequence and its context. Antigen specificity is unknown. These data come from a study of cytotoxic CD8 clonotypes in ibrutinib-treated CLL. TCRdb's copy holds only in-frame clones and misses some; the assay was immunoSEQ multiplex PCR. The sample yields about 270,000 clones, roughly 76% seen once. General observations from the study: With treatment, public clonotypes, which were uncommon, either contracted or remained stable.

In germline, CDR1 is SGHVS, CDR2 FNYEAQ. The CDR3 extends over 15 amino acids. The V and J ends lost 5 bases and 4 bases respectively, with 18 bases between them. The sample was PBMCs, taken at disease progression, from a patient treated with ibrutinib. The rearrangement uses TRBV7-6 and TRBJ2-7; D may correspond to TRBD1 or TRBD2 (6 bases each). The sequence came from a human donor with chronic lymphocytic leukemia. The CDR3, as DNA: TGTGCCAGCAGCCAACGGGGGCTGGGGGGATACGAGCAGTACTTC. This gives the protein CASSQRGLGGYEQYF.